Shown below are 15 T cell receptor beta chains from a single sample sequenced in a study of Graves' ophthalmopathy and Graves' hyperthyroidism. RNA transcripts were the template, and TCR beta CDR3 regions were amplified from them. Second-round multiplex PCR came after a first-round RT-PCR that employed HTBI primers. TCRdb fed the multiplex PCR reads into MiXCR, producing one record per CDR3 protein. Among hundreds of thousands of distinct CDR3 sequences listed, about two fifths were seen once. The source material was peripheral blood. Source of these receptors: an adult man with Graves' ophthalmopathy.

This clonotype has at least ten counts. The rearrangement joins TRBV19 to TRBJ2-2, with D hard to call. CDR3 length: 15 amino acids. CDR1 and CDR2 from the germline V gene are LNHDA and SQIVND (reference sequence). Trimming left V 2 bases short and J 4 bases short, with 11 bases between. CDR3 protein: CASSIKAASTGELFF. The CDR3, as DNA: TGTGCCAGTAGTATAAAGGCAGCATCCACCGGGGAGCTGTTTTTT.

As DNA, the CDR3 is TGTGCCATCAGTGAGACTAGACAGGACTCCTACGAGCAGTACTTC. Encoded protein: CAISETRQDSYEQYF. This chain joins TRBV10-3 and TRBJ2-7, with D maybe TRBD1 (6 bases). The CDR3 is made up of 15 amino acids. V dropped 2 bases and J dropped 0 bases, with 11 bases sitting between them. Per the germline V gene, CDR1 is ENHRY and CDR2 is SYGVKD.

About this clonotype itself: A much larger clone lies a single base off, so this may be a read error. The chain recombines TRBV4-3 with TRBJ1-1, with D unresolved. The CDR3 sequence is 15 residues long. Germline CDR1 and CDR2: LGHNA and YSLEER. The V end was cut by 1 base, the J end by 0 bases, with 9 bases between. The CDR3 nucleotides are TGCGCCAGCAGCCAAGGACGACATATGAACACTGAAGCTTTCTTT. It specifies CASSQGRHMNTEAFF.

V usage is TRBV7-9 and J usage is TRBJ1-4, with 8 nucleotides matching TRBD1. CDR3 length: 15 amino acids. CDR1 is SEHNR, CDR2 FQNEAQ, per germline (reference sequence). After removal of 5 bases from V and 8 bases from J, the junction contained 10 bases not matched to a gene. CDR3 residues: CASSSTDRAYEKLFF. CDR3 DNA sequence: TGTGCCAGCAGCAGCACGGACAGGGCCTACGAAAAACTGTTTTTT.

The table lists this clonotype with many counts. The chain combines TRBV7-2 with TRBJ2-5; D is perhaps TRBD1 (6 bases). This CDR3 spans 15 amino acids. V was shortened by 4 bases and J by 3 bases, with 15 bases between the two germline ends. CDR1 SGHTA and CDR2 FQGNSA come from the germline V gene. The CDR3 here is CASSSTRRTEETQYF. In DNA form, the CDR3 reads TGTGCCAGCAGCTCCACCCGTAGGACAGAAGAGACCCAGTACTTC.

In the case of this clonotype: A read error may be the cause here, since a much bigger clone is one base away. The chain couples TRBV16 to TRBJ1-4; 9 bases map to TRBD1. The CDR3 consists of 15 residues. The germline CDR1 and CDR2 sequences are KGHSY and FQNENV. The DNA for the CDR3 is TGTGCCCGCAGCCACTCGGGACAGGGTAACGAAAAACTGTTTTTT. It yields the protein CARSHSGQGNEKLFF. Full variable domain (remainder filled in from reference TRBV16 and TRBJ1-4): GEEVAQTPKHLVRGEGQKAKLYCAPIKGHSYVFWYQQVLKNEFKFLISFQNENVFDETGMPKERFSAKCLPNSPCSLEIQATKLEDSAVYFCARSHSGQGNEKLFFGSGTQLSVL.

This clonotype was seen at least ten times. The V call is TRBV6-5, the J call TRBJ2-5; D is possibly TRBD1 (5 bases). V dropped 2 bases and J dropped 5 bases, with 18 bases sitting between them. Germline V lookup: CDR1 MNHEY, CDR2 SVGAGI. The CDR3 extends over 16 amino acids. CDR3 sequence: CASSYRSTVWAETQYF. Here the CDR3 DNA reads TGTGCCAGCAGTTACCGCTCGACAGTTTGGGCGGAGACCCAGTACTTC.

In its sample, this clonotype was seen many times. V is TRBV24-1 and J is TRBJ1-1; weak D call: TRBD1 (6 bases). The CDR3 loop spans 13 amino acids. V dropped 8 bases and J dropped 2 bases, with 11 bases sitting between them. Looked up from germline, CDR1 is KGHDR and CDR2 is SFDVKD. CDR3 sequence reads: CATTGQLNTEAFF. The CDR3 coding sequence is TGTGCCACCACCGGACAGCTAAACACTGAAGCTTTCTTT.

This clonotype was detected ten times or more. The chain links TRBV5-1 to TRBJ2-5, with unresolved D. CDR1 is SGHRS and CDR2 is YFSETQ in the germline V gene. The CDR3 sequence is 15 residues long. Deletions cut 4 bases from V and 2 bases from J, with 15 bases between. CDR3 region: CASSPSRAVQETQYF. CDR3 nucleotide sequence: TGCGCCAGCAGCCCCTCCCGGGCGGTACAAGAGACCCAGTACTTC. Combining the CDR3 with reference TRBV5-1 and TRBJ2-5 gives the whole variable domain KAGVTQTPRYLIKTRGQQVTLSCSPISGHRSVSWYQQTPGQGLQFLFEYFSETQRNKGNFPGRFSGRQFSNSRSEMNVSTLELGDSALYLCASSPSRAVQETQYFGPGTRLLVL.

This clonotype has ten or more counts. The chain is built from TRBV5-1 and TRBJ1-3; 7 positions match TRBD1. Germline V CDR1 and CDR2: SGHRS, YFSETQ. V was pared by 0 bases and J by 3 bases, with 3 bases of the junction left unmatched. There are 15 residues in the CDR3. The CDR3 DNA reads as TGCGCCAGCAGCTTGGGACAGGGACTTGGAAACACCATATATTTT. Protein product: CASSLGQGLGNTIYF.

The chain has TRBV7-9 and TRBJ2-6; TRBD1 is a possible D gene (5 bases). The CDR3 covers 15 residues. CDR1 SEHNR and CDR2 FQNEAQ come from the germline V gene (reference sequence). The V gene lost 3 bases and the J gene lost 2 bases, with 8 bases spanning the gap. The CDR3 DNA reads as TGTGCCAGCAGCTTTCCCAGGGCTGGGGCCAACGTCCTGACTTTC. Residues: CASSFPRAGANVLTF. The whole variable domain, remainder taken from reference TRBV7-9 and TRBJ2-6, is DTGVSQNPRHKITKRGQNVTFRCDPISEHNRLYWYRQTLGQGPEFLTYFQNEAQLEKSRLLSDRFSAERPKGSFSTLEIQRTEQGDSAMYLCASSFPRAGANVLTFGAGSRLTVL.

Concerning this clonotype: A much bigger clone sits one base away, suggesting this may be a read error. This chain connects TRBV12-1 to TRBJ1-3. TRBV12-1 is a listed pseudogene. The CDR3 extends over 13 amino acids. The CDR3: CASSFHPGNTIYF. In DNA, the CDR3 is TGTGCCAGCAGCTTTCACCCGGGAAACACCATATATTTT.

As for this clonotype: With a much larger clone just one base away, this may be a read error. CDR3 protein: CAISYSGQSYGYTF. The CDR3 DNA reads TGTGCCATCAGTTACTCGGGCCAGAGCTATGGCTACACCTTC. The chain uses TRBV10-1 and TRBJ1-2; D is unresolved. The CDR3 covers 14 residues. Germline values: CDR1 WNHNN, CDR2 SYGVQD (reference sequence).

This clonotype was recorded many times. This chain connects TRBV19 to TRBJ2-5; TRBD1 agrees at 7 bases. The V segment lost 4 bases and the J segment 2 bases; nucleotides outside the gene matches: 10. The CDR3 contains 16 residues. Germline V gene sequence: CDR1 LNHDA, CDR2 SQIVND (reference sequence). In DNA, the CDR3 is TGTGCCAGTAGTAGTCGGACAGGCGGTCGGCAAGAGACCCAGTACTTC. Residues: CASSSRTGGRQETQYF.

This clonotype occurred many times. This sequence joins TRBV7-8 and TRBJ1-4, with TRBD1 matching over 7 bases. V lost 5 bases, J lost 6 bases, and 9 bases stayed unmatched. CDR1 and CDR2 (germline): SGHVS, FQNEAQ. The CDR3 length is 15 residues. The DNA for the CDR3 is TGTGCCAGCAGCGCTCGACAGGGCTCGTATGAAAAACTGTTTTTT. Translating gives CASSARQGSYEKLFF.